These 10 T cell receptor beta chains originate from one sample sequenced in a study of cytomegalovirus exposure and HLA in healthy donors. Generated by immunoSEQ multiplex PCR, the TCRdb table keeps only in-frame clones and is missing some. The table lists around 250,000 clones, nearly 90% of them singletons. Sequencing was done on a sample of PBMCs. The origin of the receptors is a woman in her late teens or twenties in good health and CMV-seronegative.

The V and J genes are TRBV28 and TRBJ1-3, with 7 nucleotides matching TRBD1. The CDR3 is made up of 16 amino acids. Germline V lookup: CDR1 MDHEN, CDR2 SYDVKM. The J segment lost 9 bases and the V segment lost 6 bases, leaving 17 bases of the junction unmatched. DNA of the CDR3: TGTGCCAGCAGCCTCGGGACAGAGGCGGCTGGAGGCACCATATATTTT. As protein: CASSLGTEAAGGTIYF.

The chain carries TRBV11-2 and TRBJ2-3; 7 bases line up with TRBD2. The trim removed 0 bases at V and 3 bases at J, leaving 6 bases unmatched. Germline V CDR1 and CDR2: SGHAT, FQNNGV. The CDR3 totals 16 residues. CDR3 bases: TGTGCCAGCAGCTTAGATTGGGGACTACAGACAGATACGCAGTATTTT. This sequence encodes CASSLDWGLQTDTQYF. The full variable domain, with the rest looked up from reference TRBV11-2 and TRBJ2-3, is EAGVAQSPRYKIIEKRQSVAFWCNPISGHATLYWYQQILGQGPKLLIQFQNNGVVDDSQLPKDRFSAERLKGVDSTLKIQPAKLEDSAVYLCASSLDWGLQTDTQYFGPGTRLTVL.

The chain combines TRBV14 with TRBJ1-2; no reliable D call. Germline loops: CDR1 SGHDN, CDR2 FVKESK. The CDR3 is 14 amino acids. V lost 1 base and J 6 bases, leaving 12 bases between the germline ends. CDR3 sequence reads: CASSQVDAADGYTF. As DNA, the CDR3 is TGTGCCAGCAGCCAAGTTGACGCAGCGGATGGCTACACCTTC.

CDR3 sequence reads: CASSQEAGGEHYEQYF. CDR3 bases: TGCGCCAGCAGCCAAGAAGCGGGGGGGGAGCACTACGAGCAGTACTTC. V and J are TRBV4-3 and TRBJ2-7; 10 nucleotides line up with TRBD2. CDR3 size: 16 residues. Germline loops: CDR1 LGHNA, CDR2 YSLEER. V shed 0 bases and J 3 bases; nucleotides not matched to a gene: 5.

This rearrangement joins TRBV7-9 to TRBJ1-2; weak D call: TRBD1 (6 bases). The germline V and J ends were trimmed by 6 bases and 4 bases, with 12 bases remaining between them. This CDR3 has 13 amino acids. Germline V gene sequence: CDR1 SEHNR, CDR2 FQNEAQ (reference sequence). This chain's CDR3 is CASRQDRSYGYTF. CDR3 bases: TGTGCCAGCAGGCAGGACAGATCCTATGGCTACACCTTC.

The chain combines TRBV6-5 with TRBJ1-1; maybe TRBD1 (5 bases). Trimming shortened V by 5 bases and J by 3 bases, and 13 bases separated the two germline ends. The germline V gene encodes CDR1 MNHEY and CDR2 SVGAGI. This CDR3 is built from 14 residues. The CDR3 bases are TGTGCCAGCAGTCTAGGACACGAGGACACTGAAGCTTTCTTT. The encoded protein is CASSLGHEDTEAFF.

The V and J genes are TRBV15 and TRBJ2-5; the match to TRBD1 covers 11 bases. This CDR3 contains 15 residues. Germline values: CDR1 LNHNV, CDR2 YYDKDF (reference sequence). The ends lost 4 bases at V and 7 bases at J; junction bases unmatched: 8. CDR3: CATSIGQGARGTQYF. The CDR3 DNA sequence: TGTGCCACCAGCATCGGACAGGGGGCCCGGGGGACCCAGTACTTC.

As DNA, the CDR3 is TGTGCCAGCAGCCTTACAGGGAGTCTTACTGAAGCTTTCTTT. Translating it yields CASSLTGSLTEAFF. The chain joins TRBV7-2 to TRBJ1-1; a weak D match, TRBD1 (6 bases). V was clipped by 5 bases and J by 5 bases, with 15 bases between them. The CDR3 is made up of 14 amino acids. Germline V CDR1 and CDR2: SGHTA, FQGNSA.

The chain recombines TRBV7-2 with TRBJ1-2, with a tentative D call TRBD1 (5 bases). The CDR3 consists of 13 residues. CDR1 and CDR2 from the germline V gene are SGHTA and FQGNSA. Trimming cost V 1 base and J 8 bases, with 11 bases left between them. CDR3 nucleotide sequence: TGTGCCAGCAGCTTAGGGGGCTCCCGAGGCTACACCTTC. Protein sequence: CASSLGGSRGYTF. The full variable domain, completed using reference TRBV7-2 and TRBJ1-2, is GAGVSQSPSNKVTEKGKDVELRCDPISGHTALYWYRQSLGQGLEFLIYFQGNSAPDKSGLPSDRFSAERTGGSVSTLTIQRTQQEDSAVYLCASSLGGSRGYTFGSGTRLTVV.

This chain uses TRBV7-8 with TRBJ2-3; 7 nucleotides agree with TRBD1. Germline V gene lookup returns CDR1 SGHVS and CDR2 FQNEAQ. Unmatched junction bases numbered 7, after V lost 5 bases and J lost 2 bases. The CDR3 has 15 amino acids. The CDR3 spells CASSTRQGPTDTQYF. CDR3 DNA sequence: TGTGCCAGCAGCACCCGACAGGGACCCACAGATACGCAGTATTTT.